This T cell receptor beta chain originates from a study of T-cell reconstitution after alpha-beta-depleted transplantation in children (dated by TCRdb to between 2015 and 2016). General notes on the study: Using TCR repertoire profiling, the study followed T-cell immune reconstitution in a quantitative way in children after TCRalphabeta/CD19-depleted allogeneic hematopoietic cell transplantation. General findings and caveats noted by the study authors: In some patients, the high TCRbeta diversity seen at day 60 was put down to recipient T cells and intrathymic progenitors that had survived conditioning. Over the following months the frequencies of hyperexpanded clones went down, and after one year T-cell counts and TCRbeta diversity were mostly credited to newly produced T cells. The apparently early recovery of alphabetaT-cell counts about two months after transplant reportedly depended on only several hundred rapidly expanded clones that came from non-depleted graft cells.

V gives up 5 bases and J gives up 2 bases, and the segment between their germline ends measures 16 bases. The CDR3 numbers 15 residues from cysteine through phenylalanine. Only CDR3 DNA is held: 45 bases, read in frame from base 1. About this clonotype: Which antigen it targets is not known. No base qualities exist here, and no much larger clone lies one base off it.

The sample's treatment or condition label, in plain terms: allogeneic hematopoietic cell transplantation with graft depleted of TCRalphabeta T cells and CD19 B cells. The children who served as transplant recipients had been given grafts of TCRalphabeta/CD19-depleted allogeneic hematopoietic cells. Library preparation was by PCR. Sequencing used an Illumina HiSeq 2500. To normalize quantification of the TCRbeta repertoire, the TCR libraries were built with molecular barcoding that relied on unique molecular identifiers. The public sequencing data were trimmed at Q25 with fastp and processed into clonotypes with MiXCR by TCRdb, which kept only in-frame beta chains. A single entry per CDR3 protein holds the most common genes and DNA from its merged rows. The sample contains approximately 980,000 distinct CDR3 sequences, about 30% of them found a single time. Under 30% of the sample is taken by the ten largest.

Rearrangement joined TRBV12-3 or TRBV12-4 to TRBJ2-7, with the D gene uncertain. Material: PBMCs, mostly from graft donor cells, obtained 360 days after TCRalphabeta/CD19-depleted stem cell transplant. This clonotype was sampled from a boy under two years old who had a stem cell transplant for SCID, so the T cells may come from the graft donor. The CDR3 region reads CASSQGVGKPYEQYF. Here is the DNA: TGTGCCAGCAGTCAAGGTGTAGGGAAACCCTACGAGCAGTACTTC.